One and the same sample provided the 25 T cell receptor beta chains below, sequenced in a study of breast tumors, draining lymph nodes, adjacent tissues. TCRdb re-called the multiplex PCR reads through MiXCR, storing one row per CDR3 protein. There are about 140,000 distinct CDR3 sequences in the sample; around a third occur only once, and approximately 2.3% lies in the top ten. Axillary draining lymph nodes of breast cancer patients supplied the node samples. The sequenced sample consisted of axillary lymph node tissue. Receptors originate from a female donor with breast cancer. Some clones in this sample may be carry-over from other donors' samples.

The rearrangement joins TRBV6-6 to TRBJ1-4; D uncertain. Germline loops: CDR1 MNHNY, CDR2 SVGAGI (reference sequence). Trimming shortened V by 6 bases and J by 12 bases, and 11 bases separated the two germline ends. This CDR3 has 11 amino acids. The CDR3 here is CASRAGFELFF. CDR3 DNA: TGTGCCAGCAGAGCTGGGTTTGAACTGTTTTTT.

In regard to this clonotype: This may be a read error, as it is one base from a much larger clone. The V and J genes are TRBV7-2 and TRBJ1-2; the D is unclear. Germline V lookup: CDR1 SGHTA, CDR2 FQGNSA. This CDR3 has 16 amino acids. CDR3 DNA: TGTGCCAGCAGCTTAGAGTTAGACCCGTCGGAGTATGGCCACACCTTC. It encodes CASSLELDPSEYGHTF.

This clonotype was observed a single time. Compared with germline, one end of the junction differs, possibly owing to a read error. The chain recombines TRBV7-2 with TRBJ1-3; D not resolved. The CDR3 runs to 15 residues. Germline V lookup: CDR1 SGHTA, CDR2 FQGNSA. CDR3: CASSPGTSQRNAIYF. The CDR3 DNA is TGTGCCAGCAGCCCGGGAACTTCGCAAAGAAACGCCATATATTTT.

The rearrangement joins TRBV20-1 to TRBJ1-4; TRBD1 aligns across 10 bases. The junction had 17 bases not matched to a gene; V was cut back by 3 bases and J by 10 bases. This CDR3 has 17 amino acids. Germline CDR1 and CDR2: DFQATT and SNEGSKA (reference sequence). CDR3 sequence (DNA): TGCAGTGCTAGGGGCTTTGGGACAGGGGCTCGGGGGGGAAAACTGTTTTTT. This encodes CSARGFGTGARGGKLFF.

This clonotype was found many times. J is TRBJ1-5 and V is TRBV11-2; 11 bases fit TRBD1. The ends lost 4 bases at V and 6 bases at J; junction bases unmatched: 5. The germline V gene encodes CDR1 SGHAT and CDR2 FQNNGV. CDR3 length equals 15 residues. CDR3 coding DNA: TGTGCCAGCAGCTCCGGACAGGGGGCTTTTCAGCCCCAGCATTTT. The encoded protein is CASSSGQGAFQPQHF.

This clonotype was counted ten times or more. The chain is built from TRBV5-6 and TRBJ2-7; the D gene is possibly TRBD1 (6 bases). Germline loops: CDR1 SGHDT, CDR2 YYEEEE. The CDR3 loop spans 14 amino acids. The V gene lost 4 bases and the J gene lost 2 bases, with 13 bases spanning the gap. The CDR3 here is CASSGETGTYEQYF. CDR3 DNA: TGTGCCAGCAGCGGAGAGACAGGCACCTACGAGCAGTACTTC. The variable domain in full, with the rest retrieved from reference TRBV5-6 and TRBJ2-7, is DAGVTQSPTHLIKTRGQQVTLRCSPKSGHDTVSWYQQALGQGPQFIFQYYEEEERQRGNFPDRFSGHQFPNYSSELNVNALLLGDSALYLCASSGETGTYEQYFGPGTRLTVT.

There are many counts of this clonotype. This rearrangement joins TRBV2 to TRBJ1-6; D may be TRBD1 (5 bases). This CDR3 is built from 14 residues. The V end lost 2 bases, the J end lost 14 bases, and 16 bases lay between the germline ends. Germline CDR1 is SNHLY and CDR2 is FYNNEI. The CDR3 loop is CASSEQGGMSALHF. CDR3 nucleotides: TGTGCCAGCAGTGAACAGGGCGGGATGTCGGCCCTCCACTTT.

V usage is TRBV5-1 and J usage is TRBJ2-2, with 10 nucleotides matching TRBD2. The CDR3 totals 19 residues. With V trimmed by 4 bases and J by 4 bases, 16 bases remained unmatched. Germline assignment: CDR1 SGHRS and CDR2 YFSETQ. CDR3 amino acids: CASSKGRLAGGGGTGELFF. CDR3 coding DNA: TGCGCCAGCAGCAAAGGCCGACTAGCGGGCGGTGGCGGCACCGGGGAGCTGTTTTTT.

The CDR3: CAISFSGGLDTEAFF. The DNA for the CDR3 is TGTGCCATCAGCTTCTCAGGGGGCCTGGACACTGAAGCTTTCTTT. The V gene is TRBV10-3, the J gene TRBJ1-1, with 8 positions matching TRBD1. In germline, CDR1 is ENHRY, CDR2 SYGVKD. Trimming cost V 6 bases and J 3 bases; bases outside gene matches: 9. The CDR3 sequence is 15 residues long.

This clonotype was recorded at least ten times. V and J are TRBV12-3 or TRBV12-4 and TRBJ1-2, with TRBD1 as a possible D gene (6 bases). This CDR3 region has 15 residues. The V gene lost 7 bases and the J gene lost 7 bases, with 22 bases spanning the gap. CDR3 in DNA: TGTGCCAGCACCCGGACCACGGGGGCTCTGTCTGGCTACACCTTC. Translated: CASTRTTGALSGYTF.

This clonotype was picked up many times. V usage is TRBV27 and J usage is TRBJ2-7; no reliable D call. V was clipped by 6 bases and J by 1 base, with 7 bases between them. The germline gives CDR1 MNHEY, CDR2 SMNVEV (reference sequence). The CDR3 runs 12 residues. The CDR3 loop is CASRGRSYEQYF. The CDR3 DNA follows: TGTGCCAGCAGAGGACGGTCCTACGAGCAGTACTTC.

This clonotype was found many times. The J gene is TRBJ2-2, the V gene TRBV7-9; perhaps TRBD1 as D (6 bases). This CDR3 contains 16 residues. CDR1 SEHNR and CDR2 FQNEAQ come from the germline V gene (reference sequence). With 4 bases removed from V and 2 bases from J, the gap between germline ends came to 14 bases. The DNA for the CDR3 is TGTGCCAGCAGCTCCCAGGGGCCAGTCAACACCGGGGAGCTGTTTTTT. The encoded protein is CASSSQGPVNTGELFF.

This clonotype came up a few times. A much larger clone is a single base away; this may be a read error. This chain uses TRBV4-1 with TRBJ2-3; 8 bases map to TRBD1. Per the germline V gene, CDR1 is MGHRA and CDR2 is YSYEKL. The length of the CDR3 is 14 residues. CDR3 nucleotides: TGCACCAGCAGCCAAGGCCAGGACAGGGAAACGCAGTATTTT. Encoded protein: CTSSQGQDRETQYF.

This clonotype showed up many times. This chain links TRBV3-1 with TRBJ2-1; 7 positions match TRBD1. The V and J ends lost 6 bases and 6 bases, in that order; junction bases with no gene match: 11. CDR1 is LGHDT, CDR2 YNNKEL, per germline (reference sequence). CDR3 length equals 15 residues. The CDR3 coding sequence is TGTGCCAGCAGTCCCCCGGGACAGTGGTTCAATGAGCAGTTCTTC. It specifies CASSPPGQWFNEQFF.

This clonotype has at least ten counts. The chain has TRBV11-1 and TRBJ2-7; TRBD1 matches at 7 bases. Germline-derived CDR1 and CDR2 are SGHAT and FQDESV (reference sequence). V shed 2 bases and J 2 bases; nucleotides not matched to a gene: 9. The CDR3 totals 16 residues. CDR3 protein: CASSLTPGTAPYEQYV. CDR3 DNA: TGTGCCAGCAGCTTAACCCCCGGGACAGCCCCCTACGAGCAGTACGTC.

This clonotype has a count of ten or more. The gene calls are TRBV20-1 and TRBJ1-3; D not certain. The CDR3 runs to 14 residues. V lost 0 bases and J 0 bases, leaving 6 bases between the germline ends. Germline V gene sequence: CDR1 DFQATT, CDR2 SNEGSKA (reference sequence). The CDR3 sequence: CSARDTSSGNTIYF. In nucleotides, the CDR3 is TGCAGTGCTAGAGACACTAGCTCTGGAAACACCATATATTTT.

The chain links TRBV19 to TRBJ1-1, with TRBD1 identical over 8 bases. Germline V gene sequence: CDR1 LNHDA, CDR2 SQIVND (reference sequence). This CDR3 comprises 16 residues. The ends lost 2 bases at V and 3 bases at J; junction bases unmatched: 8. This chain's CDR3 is CASSIYHSTGDTEAFF. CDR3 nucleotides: TGTGCCAGTAGTATATACCACTCGACAGGGGACACTGAAGCTTTCTTT.

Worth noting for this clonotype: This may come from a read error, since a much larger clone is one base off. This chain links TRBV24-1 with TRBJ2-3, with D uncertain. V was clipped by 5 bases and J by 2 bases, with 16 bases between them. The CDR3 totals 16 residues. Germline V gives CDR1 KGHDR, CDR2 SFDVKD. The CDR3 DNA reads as TGTGCCACCAGTGTCCTACAGCAGCCAAACACAGATACGCAGTATTTT. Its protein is CATSVLQQPNTDTQYF.

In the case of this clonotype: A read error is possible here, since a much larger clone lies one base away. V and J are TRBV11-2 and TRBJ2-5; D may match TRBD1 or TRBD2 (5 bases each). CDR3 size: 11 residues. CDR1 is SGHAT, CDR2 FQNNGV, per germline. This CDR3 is CASSFRETPYF. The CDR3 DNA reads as TGTGCCAGCAGCTTCAGGGAGACCCCGTACTTC.

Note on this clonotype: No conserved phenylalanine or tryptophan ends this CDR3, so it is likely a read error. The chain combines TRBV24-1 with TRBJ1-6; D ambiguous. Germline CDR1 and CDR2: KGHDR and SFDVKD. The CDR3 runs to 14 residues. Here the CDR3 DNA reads TGTGCCACCAGTGCCAGCTCCTATAACTCACCCCTCCACCTT. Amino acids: CATSASSYNSPLHL.

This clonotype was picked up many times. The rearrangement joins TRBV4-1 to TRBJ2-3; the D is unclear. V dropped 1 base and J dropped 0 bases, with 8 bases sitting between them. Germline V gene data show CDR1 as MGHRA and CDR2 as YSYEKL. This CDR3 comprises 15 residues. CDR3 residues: CASSQGVPSTDTQYF. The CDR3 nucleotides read TGCGCCAGCAGCCAAGGGGTCCCTAGCACAGATACGCAGTATTTT.

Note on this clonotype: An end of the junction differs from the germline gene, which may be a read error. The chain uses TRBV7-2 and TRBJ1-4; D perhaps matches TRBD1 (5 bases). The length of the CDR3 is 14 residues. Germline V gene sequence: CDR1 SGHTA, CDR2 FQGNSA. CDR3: CASSFFRGDENLFF. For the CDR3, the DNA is TGTGCCAGCAGCTTCTTCCGGGGGGATGAAAACCTGTTTTTT. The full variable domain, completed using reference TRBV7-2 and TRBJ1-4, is GAGVSQSPSNKVTEKGKDVELRCDPISGHTALYWYRQSLGQGLEFLIYFQGNSAPDKSGLPSDRFSAERTGGSVSTLTIQRTQQEDSAVYLCASSFFRGDENLFFGSGTQLSVL.

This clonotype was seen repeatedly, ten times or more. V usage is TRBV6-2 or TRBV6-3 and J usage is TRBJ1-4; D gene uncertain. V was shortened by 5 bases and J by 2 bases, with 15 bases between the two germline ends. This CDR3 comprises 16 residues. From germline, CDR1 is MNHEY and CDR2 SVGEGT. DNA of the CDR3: TGTGCCAGCAGTAGGACGGGGATTTTGACTAATGAAAAACTGTTTTTT. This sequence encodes CASSRTGILTNEKLFF.

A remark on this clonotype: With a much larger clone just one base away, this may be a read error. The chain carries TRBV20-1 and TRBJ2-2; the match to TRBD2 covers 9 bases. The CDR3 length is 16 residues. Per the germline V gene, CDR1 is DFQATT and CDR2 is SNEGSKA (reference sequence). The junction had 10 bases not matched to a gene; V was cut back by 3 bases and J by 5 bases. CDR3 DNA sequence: TGCAGTGCTAGGACTAGCGGACTTAAAACAACCGGGGAGCTGTTTTTT. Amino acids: CSARTSGLKTTGELFF.

The CDR3: CASSATGTGENSPLHF. The CDR3 bases are TGTGCCAGCAGCGCCACAGGGACAGGGGAGAATTCACCCCTCCACTTT. J is TRBJ1-6 and V is TRBV11-2; 10 nucleotides match TRBD1. Germline trimming cut 5 bases from V and 7 bases from J; bases unmatched to any gene: 8. Germline lookup yields CDR1 SGHAT and CDR2 FQNNGV. CDR3 size: 16 residues.